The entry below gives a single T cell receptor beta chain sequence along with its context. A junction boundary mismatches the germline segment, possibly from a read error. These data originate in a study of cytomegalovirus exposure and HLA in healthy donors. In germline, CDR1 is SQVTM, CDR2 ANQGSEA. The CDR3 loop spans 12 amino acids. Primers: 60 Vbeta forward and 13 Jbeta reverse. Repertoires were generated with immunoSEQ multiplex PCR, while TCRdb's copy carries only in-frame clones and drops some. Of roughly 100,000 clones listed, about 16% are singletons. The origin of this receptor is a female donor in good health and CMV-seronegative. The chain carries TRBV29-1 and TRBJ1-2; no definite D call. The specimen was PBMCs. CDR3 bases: TGCAGCGTTTCGGGTACTAACTATGGCTACTCCTTC. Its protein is CSVSGTNYGYSF.